This TCR beta chain was sequenced in a study of blood T cell repertoires in COVID-19 (dated by TCRdb to 2020 to 2022). Broadly, across the study: Samples covering the acute and convalescent phases of COVID-19 were provided by collaborators in the United States, Italy and Spain. Where available, HLA class I and class II types were taken from metadata supplied by the sample provider and were not determined by assay-based typing. The prospective study material was composed of cDNA or gDNA derived from T cells, B-cell-depleted T cells, or PBMCs. The repertoires were made available in a free public database intended to serve as a resource for research on the immune response to SARS-CoV-2. Deeply sampled blood TCRbeta repertoires from subjects exposed to, actively infected with, or recovered from COVID-19 were included in the dataset. A de-identified subject ID, COVID-19 status, age in years and sex were almost always included in the sample metadata. The samples were drawn from the first 160 participants of the ongoing ImmuneRACE study and from 950 to 1,500 subjects provided by 6 global collaborators. On the study overall, not on this receptor specifically: Clinical and demographic metadata were provided uncurated, with the amount varying by source and participant.

The immunoSEQ Assay, a bias-controlled multiplex PCR, was used to amplify TCRbeta CDR3 regions from genomic DNA. In the original analysis: The number of nucleated cells in each sample was estimated by amplification of reference gene primers within the assay. Sequence reads were collapsed and filtered to measure the absolute abundance of every unique TCRbeta CDR3 rearrangement. For each sample, productive Simpson clonality was calculated by taking the square root of Simpson's diversity index across productive rearrangements. TCRdb re-hosts the immuneACCESS table, in-frame sequences only. Its copies lack some clones; in the studies checked, an unresolved V gene accounts for under half of them, and the cause for the rest is not known. For V, J and clone size, that table is used; D and trimming come from the DNA. Across this sample there are tens of thousands of clones, with around 80% seen only once. Of the sample, approximately 1.6% is held by the ten largest clones.

For this chain, trimming is 3 bases at the V end and 7 bases at the J end, and the number of junction bases without a gene match is 5. Counted from cysteine to phenylalanine, this CDR3 has 13 amino acids. Of the read, only the CDR3 DNA is kept; its 39 bases are in frame from base 1. According to the germline V gene, CDR1 reads MDHEN and CDR2 reads SYDVKM. One collaborating source in Seattle enrolled patients while the patients were actively infected and followed the patients over time throughout the course of disease. Each collaborating institution followed its own protocols to collect whole blood in K2EDTA tubes. For TCRbeta analysis, collaborators shipped samples as frozen whole blood, isolated PBMCs, or DNA extracted from either of those sample types. As concerns this clone: Its recognized antigen is unknown. Base qualities are not provided; no much larger clone lies one nucleotide away.

This clonotype was sampled from a man aged 60-69 years with COVID-19, enrolled during active disease. Recombination linked TRBV28 to TRBJ1-2, with TRBD1 identical over 7 junction bases. The sequenced material came from peripheral blood. The nucleotide sequence is TGTGCCAGCAGTTTGGCGGGACAGTCTGGCTACACCTTC. This gives the protein CASSLAGQSGYTF.